The following is a T cell receptor beta chain sequence with its context. As processed by the authors: Amplification of reference gene primers provided the estimated nucleated cell counts. TCRdb's copy holds only in-frame clones and misses some; the assay was immunoSEQ multiplex PCR. V, J and clone size are those of that table, while D and trimming were read from the DNA. The sample has about 460,000 clones; more than 85% are singletons. All enrollees were about 18 to 89 years old and from about 24 US areas. Grouping used clinical history reported by participants in a survey and questionnaire. The CDR3 covers 12 residues. The germline V and J ends were trimmed by 3 bases and 12 bases, with 12 bases remaining between them. The germline gives CDR1 LNHDA, CDR2 SQIVND (reference sequence). This specimen belongs to a study of blood T cell repertoires in COVID-19. Overall study context: Sample material is recorded as cDNA or gDNA derived from T cells, B-cell-depleted T cells, or PBMCs.

The chain is built from TRBV19 and TRBJ2-1, with a weak D call TRBD2 (5 bases). The material sequenced was PBMCs or T cells enriched from blood (not recorded which). This TCR was sampled from a woman aged 55-75 years who had recovered from COVID-19. The CDR3 reads CASSMVGLGQFF. The CDR3 nucleotides are TGTGCCAGTAGTATGGTCGGACTGGGGCAGTTCTTC. The complete variable domain, with remaining parts taken from reference TRBV19 and TRBJ2-1, reads DGGITQSPKYLFRKEGQNVTLSCEQNLNHDAMYWYRQDPGQGLRLIYYSQIVNDFQKGDIAEGYSVSREKKESFPLTVTSAQKNPTAFYLCASSMVGLGQFFGPGTRLTVL.